The 23 T cell receptor beta chains listed next were all sequenced from one sample in a study of CD8 T cells in Susac syndrome. RNA in amounts of roughly 0.5 to 1 ug was reverse transcribed with random hexamers. TCRdb processed the immunoSEQ multiplex PCR reads anew with MiXCR; each CDR3 protein has one entry. The sample holds about 210,000 distinct CDR3 sequences, 95% seen once. The specimen was CD4+ T cells from PBMCs. The receptors were sampled from a human donor with multiple sclerosis.

The rearrangement uses TRBV7-3 and TRBJ1-5; D call uncertain. This CDR3 contains 15 residues. Germline CDR1 SGHTA, CDR2 FQGTGA. Between the trimmed V and J ends, which lost 5 bases and 2 bases, there was a span of 13 bases. CDR3 region: CASSPRMRCNQPQHF. The CDR3, as DNA: TGTGCCAGCAGCCCTCGAATGCGATGCAATCAGCCCCAGCATTTT. The full variable domain, rest sourced from reference TRBV7-3 and TRBJ1-5, is GAGVSQTPSNKVTEKGKYVELRCDPISGHTALYWYRQSLGQGPEFLIYFQGTGAADDSGLPNDRFFAVRPEGSVSTLKIQRTERGDSAVYLCASSPRMRCNQPQHFGDGTRLSIL.

The chain carries TRBV7-8 and TRBJ1-5; D is undetermined. The CDR3 contains 16 residues. Trimming removed 4 bases at V and 2 bases at J, with 15 bases between. The germline V gene encodes CDR1 SGHVS and CDR2 FQNEAQ. The CDR3 sequence: CASSSPRGGGNQPQHF. The CDR3 nucleotides are TGTGCCAGCAGCTCCCCTCGCGGCGGAGGCAATCAGCCCCAGCATTTT.

The CDR3 DNA is TGCAGTGCTAGGCTAGACCCCGGGACAGGGATATTTGGCTACACCTTC. Translation: CSARLDPGTGIFGYTF. The gene calls are TRBV20-1 and TRBJ1-2; 9 bases map to TRBD1. Germline assignment: CDR1 DFQATT and CDR2 SNEGSKA (reference sequence). Trimming removed 3 bases from V and 7 bases from J; junction bases left unmatched: 15. The CDR3 is 16 residues long.

V is TRBV7-9 and J is TRBJ1-6; perhaps TRBD1 as D (5 bases). Germline-derived CDR1 and CDR2 are SEHNR and FQNEAQ (reference sequence). V dropped 8 bases and J dropped 5 bases, with 7 bases sitting between them. The CDR3 extends over 12 amino acids. The CDR3 region has the DNA TGTGCCAGCGGGGCAGATAATTCACCCCTCCACTTT. Protein: CASGADNSPLHF.

The chain combines TRBV30 with TRBJ1-6; 7 bases align to TRBD1. This CDR3 has 14 amino acids. V lost 8 bases, J lost 11 bases, and 15 bases stayed unmatched. Germline CDR1 reads GTSNPN; CDR2 reads SVGIG (reference sequence). In DNA, the CDR3 is TGTGCCGGCCGCCGGGACAGCCTGAATCCACCCCTCCACTTT. Amino acid sequence: CAGRRDSLNPPLHF.

V usage is TRBV7-9 and J usage is TRBJ1-1; 8 nucleotides align to TRBD1. Germline CDR1 SEHNR, CDR2 FQNEAQ (reference sequence). Germline trimming cut 2 bases from V and 6 bases from J; bases unmatched to any gene: 8. This CDR3 contains 15 residues. The CDR3: CASSLRGQGKPEAFF. The CDR3 DNA is TGTGCCAGCAGCTTACGTGGACAGGGAAAGCCTGAAGCTTTCTTT.

The CDR3: CSANRGDTDTQYF. DNA for the CDR3: TGCAGCGCCAACCGGGGAGACACAGATACGCAGTATTTT. The rearrangement joins TRBV29-1 to TRBJ2-3; maybe TRBD2 (5 bases). Germline V gives CDR1 SQVTM, CDR2 ANQGSEA. This CDR3 region has 13 residues. Trimming stripped 7 bases from V and 2 bases from J, with 13 bases between.

The chain couples TRBV29-1 to TRBJ1-1; D is ambiguous. Germline assignment: CDR1 SQVTM and CDR2 ANQGSEA. V shed 3 bases and J shed 6 bases, with 14 bases lying between them. The CDR3 has 13 residues. The CDR3 DNA follows: TGCAGCGTTGAGAAAGTGGCTGGCGCTGAAGCTTTCTTT. As protein: CSVEKVAGAEAFF.

J is TRBJ2-2 and V is TRBV5-6; TRBD1 is a possible D gene (5 bases). In germline, CDR1 is SGHDT, CDR2 YYEEEE. With 3 bases removed from V and 3 bases from J, the gap between germline ends came to 12 bases. The CDR3 runs to 15 residues. For the CDR3, the DNA is TGTGCCAGCAGCTCGATCGGCAGGGACACCGGGGAGCTGTTTTTT. It codes for CASSSIGRDTGELFF.

The sample holds one count of this clonotype. CDR3 sequence (DNA): TGCAGCGCCGAACTAGCGGGCCTTAGGTCCCAGTACTTC. Protein sequence: CSAELAGLRSQYF. The rearrangement links TRBV29-1 to TRBJ2-5, with 9 bases fitting TRBD2. The CDR3 is 13 amino acids. CDR1 is SQVTM, CDR2 ANQGSEA, per germline. V shed 7 bases, J shed 9 bases, and the junction held 12 bases outside the gene matches.

The chain has TRBV12-3 or TRBV12-4 and TRBJ2-7, with D perhaps TRBD1 (8 bases). The CDR3 sequence is 14 residues long. V dropped 6 bases and J dropped 6 bases, with 18 bases sitting between them. CDR3 protein: CASRYRGGAREQYF. DNA for the CDR3: TGTGCCAGCAGGTACAGGGGGGGAGCACGCGAGCAGTACTTC.

The chain combines TRBV20-1 with TRBJ2-7, with 8 bases aligning to TRBD1. CDR3 length: 13 residues. V dropped 7 bases and J dropped 2; count of bases not matched to a gene: 7. Germline CDR1 reads DFQATT; CDR2 reads SNEGSKA (reference sequence). This CDR3 is CSVQGQGAYEQYF. As DNA, the CDR3 is TGCAGTGTCCAAGGACAGGGAGCCTACGAGCAGTACTTC.

This chain links TRBV9 with TRBJ1-6, with D possibly matching TRBD1 (5 bases). Trimming pared 2 bases from V and 6 bases from J, leaving 12 bases between. Germline CDR1 reads SGDLS; CDR2 reads YYNGEE. This CDR3 spans 15 amino acids. CDR3 DNA: TGTGCCAGCAGCGTGGGGGTCTCGGGTAATTCACCCCTCCACTTT. It translates to CASSVGVSGNSPLHF.

In DNA, the CDR3 is TGTGCCAGCAGCTTAGTCGGACGCGAAAACAATGAGCAGTTCTTC. Amino acids: CASSLVGRENNEQFF. The chain recombines TRBV5-6 with TRBJ2-1; D not certain. This CDR3 has 15 residues. CDR1 and CDR2 (germline): SGHDT, YYEEEE. V lost 2 bases and J 5 bases, leaving 14 bases between the germline ends.

V is TRBV14 and J is TRBJ1-1; 7 bases line up with TRBD1. V shed 3 bases and J 11 bases; nucleotides not matched to a gene: 6. This CDR3 has 12 amino acids. In germline, CDR1 is SGHDN, CDR2 FVKESK. CDR3 sequence: CASSQSTGLAFF. CDR3 nucleotide sequence: TGTGCCAGCAGCCAGTCGACAGGGTTGGCTTTCTTT. Together with reference TRBV14 and TRBJ1-1, the CDR3 gives the full variable domain: EAGVTQFPSHSVIEKGQTVTLRCDPISGHDNLYWYRRVMGKEIKFLLHFVKESKQDESGMPNNRFLAERTGGTYSTLKVQPAELEDSGVYFCASSQSTGLAFFGQGTRLTVV.

The V call is TRBV23-1, the J call TRBJ2-1; 7 bases are a match to TRBD1. TRBV23-1 is classed as an ORF, of uncertain function. V shed 8 bases, J shed 4 bases, and the junction held 8 bases outside the gene matches. The CDR3 is 14 residues long. The CDR3 DNA sequence: TGCGCCAGCGTTAGACAGGGTCGATACAATGAGCAGTTCTTC. Translated: CASVRQGRYNEQFF.

The chain uses TRBV7-3 and TRBJ2-1, with 7 bases identical to TRBD1. Germline V lookup: CDR1 SGHTA, CDR2 FQGTGA. The CDR3 sequence is 15 residues long. Trimming took 2 bases from V and 2 from J; bases not matched to a gene: 3. CDR3 sequence: CASSLGDSPYNEQFF. CDR3 sequence (DNA): TGTGCCAGCAGCTTAGGGGACAGCCCCTACAATGAGCAGTTCTTC.

The chain has TRBV5-1 and TRBJ2-1, with 13 bases matching TRBD2. The CDR3 contains 16 residues. Trimming cost V 1 base and J 6 bases; bases outside gene matches: 4. Germline CDR1 and CDR2: SGHRS and YFSETQ. This CDR3 is CASSLPGTSGTNEQFF. In DNA, the CDR3 is TGCGCCAGCAGCTTGCCGGGGACTAGCGGGACCAATGAGCAGTTCTTC.

The chain combines TRBV6-5 with TRBJ1-2; D possibly corresponds to TRBD1 (5 bases). In germline, CDR1 is MNHEY, CDR2 SVGAGI. The CDR3 runs 14 residues. V was shortened by 0 bases and J by 2 bases, with 7 bases between the two germline ends. CDR3 residues: CASSYSGQNYGYTF. CDR3 coding DNA: TGTGCCAGCAGTTACTCCGGACAAAACTATGGCTACACCTTC.

CDR3 sequence reads: CASSLAQGSNTEAFF. CDR3 DNA: TGCGCCAGCAGCTTGGCCCAGGGGTCGAACACTGAAGCTTTCTTT. This chain joins TRBV5-1 and TRBJ1-1; D is perhaps TRBD1 (6 bases). The germline gives CDR1 SGHRS, CDR2 YFSETQ. The CDR3 is made up of 15 amino acids. V gave up 0 bases and J gave up 1 base, with 10 bases separating them.

The J gene is TRBJ2-4, the V gene TRBV18; a weak D match, TRBD2 (5 bases). Trimming shortened V by 0 bases and J by 9 bases, and 15 bases separated the two germline ends. CDR1 and CDR2 (germline): KGHSH, LQKENI. The CDR3 length is 15 residues. CDR3 nucleotide sequence: TGTGCCAGCTCACCACCGGTAGCAGCCGAGGGCATTCAGTACTTC. Translated, it gives CASSPPVAAEGIQYF.

This clonotype showed up just a few times. The V and J genes are TRBV4-2 and TRBJ2-7; 11 bases line up with TRBD1. Germline V lookup: CDR1 LGHNA, CDR2 YNFKEQ. This CDR3 is built from 14 residues. Germline trimming cut 3 bases from V and 2 bases from J; bases unmatched to any gene: 0. Written as DNA, the CDR3 is TGTGCCAGCAGCCAGGGACAGGGGGCCTACGAGCAGTACTTC. It translates to CASSQGQGAYEQYF.

The chain is built from TRBV29-1 and TRBJ1-1, with unresolved D. Trimming took off 3 bases at V and 5 bases at J, with 7 bases between the two ends. CDR3 length: 11 amino acids. CDR1 is SQVTM, CDR2 ANQGSEA, per germline. This CDR3 reads CSVEVWTEAFF. In DNA, the CDR3 is TGCAGCGTTGAGGTATGGACTGAAGCTTTCTTT.